Listed below are T cell receptor beta chains from one sample, sequenced in a study of T-cell memory formation after mild COVID-19. TCRdb independently ran MiXCR on the 5' RACE reads; one entry per CDR3 protein. The data hold about 470,000 distinct CDR3 sequences, with 15% to 20% observed a single time. Sequencing was performed on PBMCs or a T cell subset sorted from them (not recorded which). All receptors derive from an adult woman who had mild COVID-19 (a few samples of this study predate the infection). Cell type and time point are not known. CDR3s include the opening cysteine and the closing phenylalanine or tryptophan. The D gene is left open where the match is weak. Not every row has a clone size; where given, it reads once, few, many or a size class.

v_gene,d_gene,abundance,j_gene,CDR3aa,CDR3nt
TRBV5-1,NA,NA,TRBJ1-2,CASSPRTDSLAYTF,TGCGCCAGCAGCCCTAGAACGGACAGTCTTGCCTACACCTTC
TRBV7-2,TRBD1,NA,TRBJ1-2,CASSLKPSGQGPYGYTF,TGTGCCAGCAGCTTAAAACCCTCGGGACAGGGTCCCTATGGCTACACCTTC
TRBV2,TRBD1,NA,TRBJ2-2,CASKGQGASGTGELFF,TGTGCCAGCAAAGGACAGGGGGCCTCGGGCACCGGGGAGCTGTTTTTT
TRBV20-1,TRBD1,NA,TRBJ1-2,CSARDPDRGDGYTF,TGCAGTGCTAGAGACCCTGACAGGGGAGACGGCTACACCTTC
TRBV15,NA,NA,TRBJ2-3,CATSPDTDTQYF,TGTGCCACCAGTCCTGATACAGATACGCAGTATTTT
TRBV12-3/TRBV12-4,NA,NA,TRBJ2-5,CASSRRGQMVRVQETQYF,TGTGCCAGCAGCCGTAGGGGCCAGATGGTTAGGGTCCAAGAGACCCAGTACTTC
TRBV9,NA,few,TRBJ2-5,CASSLREGLGETQYF,TGTGCCAGCAGCCTCAGAGAGGGGCTCGGGGAGACCCAGTACTTC
TRBV19,NA,many,TRBJ2-3,CASSIVGPRGTQYF,TGTGCCAGTAGTATAGTGGGACCCCGCGGGACGCAGTATTTT
TRBV7-2,NA,many,TRBJ2-5,CASTRRETQYF,TGTGCCAGCACCCGCCGCGAGACCCAGTACTTC
TRBV5-1,TRBD1,NA,TRBJ2-7,CASSSSGTGEQYF,TGCGCCAGCAGCTCCTCCGGGACAGGCGAGCAGTACTTC
TRBV18,NA,NA,TRBJ1-1,CASSPRIMNTEAFF,TGTGCCAGCTCACCTCGTATAATGAACACTGAAGCTTTCTTT
TRBV12-3/TRBV12-4,NA,few,TRBJ1-3,CASSTDSRSGNTIYF,TGTGCCAGCAGTACAGACAGCCGCTCTGGAAACACCATATATTTT
TRBV12-3/TRBV12-4,NA,NA,TRBJ1-1,CASSQSPQGTEAFF,TGTGCCAGCAGTCAATCGCCACAGGGCACTGAAGCTTTCTTT
TRBV12-3/TRBV12-4,TRBD2,NA,TRBJ2-2,CASTLSGGGTGELFF,TGTGCCAGCACCTTGAGCGGGGGGGGTACCGGGGAGCTGTTTTTT
TRBV12-3/TRBV12-4,TRBD2,NA,TRBJ2-6,CASRLAGGFSGANVLTF,TGTGCCAGCAGGCTAGCGGGAGGGTTCTCTGGGGCCAACGTCCTGACTTTC
TRBV25-1,NA,few,TRBJ2-3,CASGGLGRTDTQYF,TGTGCCAGCGGGGGCCTAGGGCGCACAGATACGCAGTATTTT
TRBV30,NA,few,TRBJ1-2,CAWSVLGSYGYTF,TGTGCCTGGAGTGTACTAGGGTCCTATGGCTACACCTTC
TRBV18,NA,few,TRBJ1-1,CASSPDSRAEAFF,TGTGCCAGCTCACCGGACAGTCGGGCTGAAGCTTTCTTT
TRBV19,TRBD2,few,TRBJ2-1,CASSSSGRAWDEQFF,TGTGCCAGTAGTTCGAGCGGGAGGGCCTGGGATGAGCAGTTCTTC
TRBV7-2,TRBD1,NA,TRBJ1-4,CASRRDRLGEKLFF,TGTGCCAGCAGGCGGGACAGGTTGGGTGAAAAACTGTTTTTT
TRBV5-1,NA,NA,TRBJ2-2,CASGRTVNTGELFF,TGCGCCAGCGGCCGGACAGTGAACACCGGGGAGCTGTTTTTT
TRBV5-1,TRBD2,NA,TRBJ2-2,CASSPGHQRGNTGELFF,TGCGCCAGCAGCCCGGGGCACCAGCGGGGGAACACCGGGGAGCTGTTTTTT
TRBV24-1,TRBD1,many,TRBJ2-1,CATSRQGPYNEQFF,TGTGCCACCAGTCGACAGGGCCCCTACAATGAGCAGTTCTTC
TRBV12-3/TRBV12-4,TRBD1,NA,TRBJ1-5,CASSWGQGPYSNQPQHF,TGTGCCAGCAGTTGGGGACAGGGACCTTATAGCAATCAGCCCCAGCATTTT
TRBV5-6,NA,few,TRBJ1-2,CASSLVLENGYTF,TGTGCCAGCAGCTTGGTGCTGGAGAATGGCTACACCTTC
TRBV7-3,NA,few,TRBJ1-2,CASSLPGPVLGYTF,TGTGCCAGCAGCTTACCTGGCCCCGTCCTAGGCTACACCTTC
TRBV20-1,TRBD1,few,TRBJ2-7,CSAPGQGVYEQYF,TGCAGTGCACCCGGTCAGGGGGTCTACGAGCAGTACTTC
TRBV24-1,TRBD1,once,TRBJ1-5,CATSDPGQGSTQPQHF,TGTGCCACCAGTGACCCTGGACAGGGATCCACTCAGCCCCAGCATTTT
TRBV20-1,TRBD2,NA,TRBJ2-3,CSARRRTSLGGYADTQYF,TGCAGTGCTAGACGGAGGACTAGCCTTGGGGGGTATGCAGATACGCAGTATTTT
TRBV11-2,TRBD1,NA,TRBJ2-1,CASSLVEGAMWNEQFF,TGTGCCAGCAGCTTGGTTGAGGGGGCGATGTGGAATGAGCAGTTCTTC
TRBV7-7,TRBD2,once,TRBJ2-5,CASSLQRGYQETQYF,TGTGCCAGCAGCTTGCAGCGGGGGTACCAAGAGACCCAGTACTTC
TRBV6-5,NA,few,TRBJ2-7,CASRIDPRSSYEQYF,TGTGCCAGCAGGATCGACCCACGGAGCTCCTACGAGCAGTACTTC
TRBV5-1,TRBD2,few,TRBJ2-7,CASSSFSGGHSYEQYF,TGCGCCAGCAGCTCGTTTAGCGGGGGGCACTCCTACGAGCAGTACTTC